This TCR beta chain originates from a study of identical twins. This clonotype occurred once. MiXCR was run by TCRdb on the 5' RACE reads, yielding one entry per CDR3 protein. The data contain around 290,000 distinct CDR3 sequences, roughly 8.6% of them singletons. Germline V gives CDR1 MGHRA, CDR2 YSYEKL. Trimming stripped 0 bases from V and 9 bases from J, with 21 bases between. This CDR3 contains 16 residues. This sample was also put to use in a study of yellow fever vaccine responses in identical twins.

The receptor comes from a woman in her late teens or twenties in good health. The sequencing input was CD8+ T cells sorted from blood. V is TRBV4-1 and J is TRBJ2-7, with D tentatively TRBD2 (5 bases). CDR3 in amino acids: CASSQDLADWFFAQYF. The CDR3 DNA sequence: TGCGCCAGCAGCCAAGATCTGGCGGACTGGTTTTTTGCGCAGTACTTC.